The 17 T cell receptor beta chains reported below all come from one sample, sequenced in a study of shared clonotypes between healthy human individuals. TCRdb's copy holds only in-frame clones and misses some; the assay was immunoSEQ multiplex PCR. Among 2.5 million or so clones listed, approximately 94% were seen once. Sequencing input: naive CD4+ T cells sorted from blood. Subset denoted: CD45RA+ positively selected. These receptor sequences come from a man between 18 and 29 years old in good health.

This chain uses TRBV7-2 with TRBJ2-1; 9 bases fit TRBD2. V dropped 4 bases and J dropped 10; count of bases not matched to a gene: 5. CDR3 size: 13 residues. The germline gives CDR1 SGHTA, CDR2 FQGNSA. DNA for the CDR3: TGTGCCAGCAGCTACCGAAGCGGGGGGGAGCAGTTCTTC. Residues: CASSYRSGGEQFF.

The chain joins TRBV28 to TRBJ1-5, with TRBD1 matching 7 bases. The CDR3 covers 18 residues. Germline CDR1 reads MDHEN; CDR2 reads SYDVKM. V lost 5 bases to trimming and J lost 7 bases; unmatched junction nucleotides: 20. CDR3 region: CASSKYRDSNFYGQPQHF. CDR3 nucleotide sequence: TGTGCCAGCAGTAAATACCGGGACAGCAACTTTTATGGGCAGCCCCAGCATTTT.

This chain uses TRBV5-1 with TRBJ1-1, with D unclear. The CDR3 spans 12 residues. Germline-derived CDR1 and CDR2 are SGHRS and YFSETQ. V dropped 4 bases and J dropped 7 bases, with 11 bases sitting between them. CDR3: CASSQPAREAFF. For the CDR3, the DNA is TGCGCCAGCAGCCAGCCCGCCCGTGAAGCTTTCTTT.

The chain uses TRBV30 and TRBJ2-7; 9 bases line up with TRBD2. Trimming took 3 bases from V and 1 from J; bases not matched to a gene: 25. The CDR3 extends over 21 amino acids. Per the germline V gene, CDR1 is GTSNPN and CDR2 is SVGIG (reference sequence). CDR3 region: CAWRDRERPGLLAGKSYEQYF. CDR3 nucleotides: TGTGCCTGGAGGGACAGAGAAAGACCGGGCCTACTAGCGGGCAAATCCTACGAGCAGTACTTC.

The chain combines TRBV10-3 with TRBJ2-7, with 7 bases that match TRBD1. V lost 10 bases, J lost 2 bases, and 20 bases stayed unmatched. The germline gives CDR1 ENHRY, CDR2 SYGVKD. This CDR3 contains 17 residues. The CDR3 region has the DNA TGTGCCACCGAGGGGGCGGTGGTAGAGACAGGAACCTACGAGCAGTACTTC. Its translation: CATEGAVVETGTYEQYF.

This chain uses TRBV4-3 with TRBJ2-1; weak D call: TRBD2 (6 bases). The CDR3 runs to 14 residues. V was trimmed by 4 bases and J by 4 bases, leaving 11 bases between them. CDR1 is LGHNA, CDR2 YSLEER, per germline. The CDR3 nucleotides are TGCGCCAGCAGCCCACTAGGGACTTACAATGAGCAGTTCTTC. This encodes CASSPLGTYNEQFF.

V gene TRBV18 combines with J gene TRBJ1-5; 10 bases map to TRBD1. J lost 6 bases, V lost 4 bases, and 6 bases had no gene match. Germline values: CDR1 KGHSH, CDR2 LQKENI. The length of the CDR3 is 15 residues. This CDR3 reads CASSLGQGMSQPQHF. DNA of the CDR3: TGTGCCAGCTCACTGGGACAGGGGATGAGTCAGCCCCAGCATTTT.

The chain combines TRBV27 with TRBJ1-1, with 10 bases fitting TRBD1. After removal of 5 bases from V and 5 bases from J, the junction contained 8 bases not matched to a gene. The CDR3 contains 15 residues. CDR1 is MNHEY and CDR2 is SMNVEV in the germline V gene (reference sequence). The DNA of the CDR3 is TGTGCCAGCAGTGAAAGGGACAGGGGTGAAACTGAAGCTTTCTTT. Its protein product is CASSERDRGETEAFF.

As for this clone: The sample contains more than one DNA sequence encoding this CDR3. Written as DNA, the CDR3 is TGTGCCTGGAGCCGAGAGACCCAGTACTTC. Amino acids: CAWSRETQYF. The chain is built from TRBV30 and TRBJ2-5; D gene unclear. Germline V gene data show CDR1 as GTSNPN and CDR2 as SVGIG (reference sequence). This CDR3 comprises 10 residues. V was clipped by 3 bases and J by 4 bases, with 3 bases between them.

The V gene is TRBV7-9, the J gene TRBJ2-1; 9 bases match TRBD2. There are 18 residues in the CDR3. Germline V gives CDR1 SEHNR, CDR2 FQNEAQ (reference sequence). The V segment lost 3 bases and the J segment 1 base; nucleotides outside the gene matches: 10. The CDR3 DNA is TGTGCCAGCAGCTTGGGGTCCCATAGCGGGGGATCCTACAATGAGCAGTTCTTC. Translating it yields CASSLGSHSGGSYNEQFF.

This clone was detected only a few times. The rearrangement links TRBV4-2 to TRBJ1-5, with a weak D call TRBD1 (5 bases). This CDR3 is 15 amino acids long. V was cut by 1 base and J by 2 bases, with 9 bases left in between. Looked up from germline, CDR1 is LGHNA and CDR2 is YNFKEQ. CDR3 amino acids: CASSQVEGGNQPQHF. CDR3 DNA: TGTGCCAGCAGCCAAGTTGAAGGGGGCAATCAGCCCCAGCATTTT.

About this clone itself: Compared with germline, one end of the junction differs, possibly owing to a read error. Other nucleotide sequences in the sample specify the same CDR3. The V and J genes are TRBV29-1 and TRBJ1-3; D not resolved. The V gene's germline CDR1 is SQVTM and CDR2 ANQGSEA. This CDR3 spans 12 amino acids. Written as DNA, the CDR3 is TGCAGCGTTAGGCGCTCTGGAAATACCATATATTTT. Protein sequence: CSVRRSGNTIYF.

V gene TRBV30 combines with J gene TRBJ1-2; no reliable D call. Trimming took 3 bases from V and 6 from J, leaving 14 bases between them. The CDR3 is made up of 13 amino acids. Germline values: CDR1 GTSNPN, CDR2 SVGIG (reference sequence). CDR3 loop: CAWRWAMENGYTF. In DNA form, the CDR3 reads TGTGCCTGGAGGTGGGCGATGGAGAATGGCTACACCTTC.

This sequence joins TRBV6-5 and TRBJ2-2; D call uncertain. Trimming took 6 bases from V and 1 from J, leaving 6 bases between them. There are 13 residues in the CDR3. Germline assignment: CDR1 MNHEY and CDR2 SVGAGI. This CDR3 reads CASRDGNTGELFF. The CDR3 nucleotides are TGTGCCAGCAGGGACGGGAACACCGGGGAGCTGTTTTTT.

This chain uses TRBV7-6 with TRBJ1-1; no definite D call. Germline CDR1 SGHVS, CDR2 FNYEAQ. The length of the CDR3 is 17 residues. Trimming left V 2 bases short and J 2 bases short, with 18 bases between. The CDR3 DNA reads as TGTGCCAGCAGCTTAACCGGGTTCCAAACGGGAAACACTGAAGCTTTCTTT. Its protein product is CASSLTGFQTGNTEAFF.

CDR3: CASSEAWSYNSPLHF. The CDR3 coding sequence is TGTGCCAGCAGTGAAGCATGGAGCTATAATTCACCCCTCCACTTT. The chain uses TRBV6-1 and TRBJ1-6; D is uncertain. From germline, CDR1 is MNHNS and CDR2 SASEGT. V shed 0 bases and J shed 3 bases, with 6 bases lying between them. CDR3 size: 15 residues.

The V and J genes are TRBV5-1 and TRBJ2-6, with 7 bases fitting TRBD2. This CDR3 comprises 16 residues. V was clipped by 0 bases and J by 3 bases; unmatched bases: 3. The germline V gene has CDR1 SGHRS and CDR2 YFSETQ. This CDR3 is CASSLGEGLGANVLTF. The CDR3 DNA follows: TGCGCCAGCAGCTTGGGGGAGGGTCTTGGGGCCAACGTCCTGACTTTC.